A single sample is the source of the 7 T cell receptor beta chains below, sequenced in a study of cytomegalovirus exposure and HLA in healthy donors. Primers for the PCR totalled 60 Vbeta and 13 Jbeta. Only in-frame clones appear in the TCRdb table, and some are missing; sequencing was by immunoSEQ multiplex PCR. The sample records around 150,000 clones, more than 65% being singletons. Sequenced material: PBMCs. Receptors were obtained from a man between 45 and 60 years old in good health and CMV-seropositive.

The chain's CDR3 is CASSLGQGFSTNEKLFF. The CDR3 bases are TGCGCCAGCAGCTTGGGACAGGGTTTTTCAACTAATGAAAAACTGTTTTTT. The V and J genes are TRBV5-1 and TRBJ1-4; TRBD1 agrees at 7 bases. Germline assignment: CDR1 SGHRS and CDR2 YFSETQ. V dropped 0 bases and J dropped 0; count of bases not matched to a gene: 5. CDR3 length: 17 residues.

Only one count was recorded for this clone. This chain uses TRBV5-1 with TRBJ1-1, with a tentative D call TRBD1 (5 bases). V shed 4 bases and J shed 0 bases, with 13 bases lying between them. The CDR3 extends over 15 amino acids. The V gene's germline CDR1 is SGHRS and CDR2 YFSETQ. This CDR3 is CASSLGPTVNTEAFF. CDR3 DNA: TGCGCCAGCAGCCTGGGACCGACAGTGAACACTGAAGCTTTCTTT.

This chain links TRBV6-1 with TRBJ2-5; 8 bases match TRBD1. The DNA end is more similar to TRBJ2-7, so the J call may be wrong. This CDR3 has 15 amino acids. Per the germline V gene, CDR1 is MNHNS and CDR2 is SASEGT. The CDR3 DNA reads TGTGCCAGTAGGCTCCGACAGGGGTGGGCGTACGAGCAGTACTTC. This translates into CASRLRQGWAYEQYF.

V gene TRBV2 combines with J gene TRBJ1-4; D is possibly TRBD1 (5 bases). CDR1 is SNHLY and CDR2 is FYNNEI in the germline V gene. This CDR3 spans 13 amino acids. The V end was cut by 10 bases, the J end by 8 bases, with 17 bases between. The CDR3 loop reads CATGGAPREKLFF. As DNA, the CDR3 is TGTGCCACGGGCGGGGCCCCCAGGGAAAAACTGTTTTTT.

The chain has TRBV5-1 and TRBJ1-3; 9 bases are shared with TRBD1. This CDR3 region has 15 residues. The germline V gene has CDR1 SGHRS and CDR2 YFSETQ. J was trimmed by 1 base and V by 3 bases; bases with no gene match: 2. The CDR3 protein is CASSYDRGSGNTIYF. The CDR3 DNA sequence: TGCGCCAGCAGCTACGACAGGGGGTCTGGAAACACCATATATTTT.

This chain links TRBV5-1 with TRBJ1-1, with 8 bases fitting TRBD1. V shed 0 bases and J 5 bases; nucleotides not matched to a gene: 6. Germline loops: CDR1 SGHRS, CDR2 YFSETQ. This CDR3 contains 15 residues. This CDR3 reads CASSLVATGETEAFF. The CDR3 bases are TGCGCCAGCAGCTTGGTTGCGACAGGGGAAACTGAAGCTTTCTTT.

Only a few counts were recorded for this clone. The J gene is TRBJ2-5, the V gene TRBV2; D might be TRBD2 (5 bases). The DNA end is more similar to TRBJ2-7, so the J call may be wrong. CDR1 is SNHLY and CDR2 is FYNNEI in the germline V gene. The CDR3 consists of 13 residues. CDR3 loop: CASTGPAGYEQYF. The CDR3 nucleotides read TGTGCCAGCACTGGTCCCGCGGGCTACGAGCAGTACTTC.